This TCR beta chain appears in the sequencing data of a study of T-cell memory formation after mild COVID-19. CDR3 length: 16 residues. The germline gives CDR1 SGHTA, CDR2 FQGNSA. V lost 5 bases, J lost 12 bases, and 19 bases stayed unmatched. TCRdb re-derived calls from the 5' RACE reads in MiXCR, one entry per CDR3 protein. Of about 350,000 distinct CDR3 sequences in the sample, roughly 15% were seen once. The chain uses TRBV7-2 and TRBJ2-3; 8 bases align to TRBD2. This sequence originates from a young man who had mild COVID-19 (a few samples of this study predate the infection). Cell type and time point are not known. Material: PBMCs or a T cell subset sorted from them (not recorded which). DNA of the CDR3: TGTGCCAGCAGCCCCCCACGCTGGCTAGCGGGCGGCCGCCAGTATTTT. The encoded protein is CASSPPRWLAGGRQYF.